These T cell receptor beta chains were read from a single sample in a study of T-cell reconstitution after alpha-beta-depleted transplantation in children. TCRdb fed the PCR reads into MiXCR, producing one record per CDR3 protein. The data show a few hundred thousand distinct CDR3 sequences, around 9.6% seen once. The material sequenced was PBMCs from the stem cell graft donor, taken from the stem cell graft. All receptors derive from a human donor who donated a stem cell graft to a child with acute lymphoblastic leukemia. Each CDR3 is given with its conserved first and last residue. D genes are given only for firm matches. Size is stated for part of the rows, as once, few or many counts, or as a class when the clone is expanded.

d_call clone_size j_call v_call cdr3_nt cdr3_aa
TRBD2 few TRBJ2-5 TRBV20-1 TGCAGTGCTTATTCTCCGGGACTAGCGGGGGGGCGAGAGACCCAGTACTTC CSAYSPGLAGGRETQYF
TRBD1 once TRBJ1-2 TRBV5-4 TGTGCCAGCAGCTTATATTCTGGACAGGGCGTAGGCTACACCTTC CASSLYSGQGVGYTF
TRBD1 NA TRBJ2-5 TRBV10-2 TGCGCCAGCAGTGAGGCGTCCCACAGGGGGCCTGTGGAGACCCAGTACTTC CASSEASHRGPVETQYF
NA many TRBJ2-1 TRBV7-9 TGTGCCAGCAGCTCCCCGGTGGGCCTCAACAATGAGCAGTTCTTC CASSSPVGLNNEQFF
TRBD1 few TRBJ1-5 TRBV19 TGTGCCAGTAGTCCGGGGACAGGGAGAAGCAATCAGCCCCAGCATTTT CASSPGTGRSNQPQHF
NA few TRBJ2-1 TRBV7-9 TGTGCCAGCAGCCAGGGGTCCATATACAATGAGCAGTTCTTC CASSQGSIYNEQFF
NA NA TRBJ1-3 TRBV6-5 TGTGCCAGCAGTTACATGATATCTGGAAACACCATATATTTT CASSYMISGNTIYF
NA few TRBJ1-4 TRBV3-1 TGTGCCAGCAGCCAAGATCAAAATGAAAAACTGTTTTTT CASSQDQNEKLFF
TRBD1 many TRBJ2-7 TRBV12-5 TGTGCTAGTGGTTTGGCAGAGACAGGGGTTTGGTACGAGCAGTACTTC CASGLAETGVWYEQYF
TRBD1 NA TRBJ2-7 TRBV20-1 TGCAGTGCCAGACCCCTTGGGACAGGGGGTGGAGGATACGAGCAGTACTTC CSARPLGTGGGGYEQYF
NA many TRBJ1-2 TRBV21-1 TGTGCCAGCAGCAAATTTTTTGCAGGCCCCTATGGCTACACCTTC CASSKFFAGPYGYTF
NA NA TRBJ1-2 TRBV6-1 TGTGCCAGCCTTGAAAGCGGGGGAGGTGGCTACACCTTC CASLESGGGGYTF
NA many TRBJ2-5 TRBV29-1 TGCAGCGTTGACCAACCCCAGGCCCAGTACTTC CSVDQPQAQYF
NA NA TRBJ2-3 TRBV29-1 TGCAGCGTTTCGTTGGGCACAGATACGCAGTATTTT CSVSLGTDTQYF
NA NA TRBJ1-3 TRBV7-9 TGTGCCAGCTTTTCGAGAAACACCATATATTTT CASFSRNTIYF
NA many TRBJ1-2 TRBV7-2 TGTGCCAGCAGCTTAGCGCAGGTCGGGAACTATGGCTACACCTTC CASSLAQVGNYGYTF
NA few TRBJ1-1 TRBV25-1 TGTGCCAGCAGTGCCCCAGACCCCGCAGCTTGGAACACTGAAGCTTTCTTT CASSAPDPAAWNTEAFF